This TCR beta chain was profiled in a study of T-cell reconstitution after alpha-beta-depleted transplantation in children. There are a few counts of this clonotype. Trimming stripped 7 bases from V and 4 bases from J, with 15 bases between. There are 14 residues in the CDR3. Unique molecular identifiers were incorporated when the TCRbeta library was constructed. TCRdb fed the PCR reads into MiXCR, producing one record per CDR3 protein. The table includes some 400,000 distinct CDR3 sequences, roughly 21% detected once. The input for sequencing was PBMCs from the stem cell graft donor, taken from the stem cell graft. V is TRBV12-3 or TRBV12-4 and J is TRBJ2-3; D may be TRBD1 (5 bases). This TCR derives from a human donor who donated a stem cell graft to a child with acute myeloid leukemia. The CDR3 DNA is TGTGCCAGCACTCCTGGACACTCAGCAGATACGCAGTATTTT. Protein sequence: CASTPGHSADTQYF.